This note documents a single T cell receptor beta chain sequence. Germline CDR1 SGHDT, CDR2 YYEEEE. The CDR3 has 16 amino acids. Trimming cost V 0 bases and J 4 bases, with 16 bases left between them. This record comes from a study of shared clonotypes between healthy human individuals. Source study methods: Without quality scores, immunoSEQ junctional reads could not be filtered like full-length reads. Assay: immunoSEQ multiplex PCR; the TCRdb copy retains only in-frame clones and omits some. That table is the source of V, J and clone size, and D and trimming were worked out from the DNA. The data contain 400,000 to 500,000 clones, around 79% of them singletons.

This TCR came from a woman aged 40 to 50 in good health. Some clones in this sample may be carry-over from other donors' samples. This rearrangement joins TRBV5-6 to TRBJ1-2; maybe TRBD1 (6 bases). Material for sequencing was PBMCs. This CDR3 is CASSLDGGRIGYGYTF. The DNA for the CDR3 is TGTGCCAGCAGCTTGGATGGGGGGCGAATAGGCTATGGCTACACCTTC.